This T cell receptor (beta chain) was recovered during a study of preoperative IRX-2 immunotherapy in early breast cancer (dated by TCRdb to between 2017 and 2020). Sample treatment or condition, as interpreted from the label and publication: preoperative locoregional IRX-2 cytokine immunotherapy. The samples were obtained from a phase Ib study that tested preoperative, locoregional IRX-2 cytokine immunotherapy designed to prime immune responses. The donors were early-stage breast cancer patients who were given IRX-2 prior to surgery. Including cysteine and phenylalanine, the CDR3 has 14 amino acids. The retained sequence is limited to the CDR3, 42 bases, with the frame set at the first base. The V end gives up 7 bases and the J end 6 bases, leaving 11 bases in the junction not matched to a gene. The germline V gene encodes CDR1 SGHRS and CDR2 YFSETQ. Note on this clone: Its recognized antigen is unknown. Qualities for individual bases were not recorded, and no much larger clone is one base off.

The receptor library was made with the immunoSEQ multiplex PCR assay. TCRdb took over this immuneACCESS table, retaining in-frame rearrangements with V and J assigned. Such tables are incomplete; in checked studies, under half of the missing clones stem from an unresolved V gene, and the remainder is unexplained. In all, the sample holds 30,000 to 35,000 clones, and nearly 95% of those were seen once. Approximately 6.5% of the sample rests with the top ten. This chain is built from TRBV5-1 and TRBJ2-7; TRBD1 lines up with 9 middle nucleotides. The sequence was obtained from a human donor with breast cancer. The biological material was taken from a patient treated with IRX-2 immunotherapy. The CDR3 here reads CASSGGQGIGEQYF. The DNA sequence is given as TGCGCCAGCTCCGGGGGACAGGGAATCGGCGAGCAGTACTTC. The variable domain in full, with residues beyond the CDR3 obtained from the reference TRBV5-1 and TRBJ2-7 genes, is KAGVTQTPRYLIKTRGQQVTLSCSPISGHRSVSWYQQTPGQGLQFLFEYFSETQRNKGNFPGRFSGRQFSNSRSEMNVSTLELGDSALYLCASSGGQGIGEQYFGPGTRLTVT.